This TCR beta chain was identified during a study of early T cells in non-severe SARS-CoV-2 infection (TCRdb year 2021). About the study as a whole: Because TCR sequencing was done on bulk RNA from unsorted whole blood, the alpha and beta chains could not be paired. General study outcomes and caveats: VDJdb matching was skewed toward anti-spike CD8 responses, so virus-specific expansions were likely underestimated and private and CD4 specificities were missed.

Set within a cohort of healthcare workers in London, UK, this nested case-control study involved weekly PCR testing of nasopharyngeal swabs along with blood sampling. Healthcare workers were recruited between 23 and 31 March 2020, during the week of the UK lockdown, and were followed weekly for up to about 15 weeks. The library was made by 5' RACE. Sequencing was carried out with a NextSeq 500. To correct for sequencing error and PCR bias, the TCR library protocol tagged individual cDNA molecules with unique molecular identifiers. Both TCR alpha and beta chains were sequenced, and tight co-correlation was observed between alpha and beta sequence abundances in each sample. The source study handled its data this way. Decombinator V4 was used to annotate TCR sequences for V gene, J gene and CDR3. Expanded TCRs were defined as changing significantly between any two time points under a Poisson model with p below 0.0001. TCR abundances were normalised to the total number of TCRs sequenced per sample and expressed as counts per million. TRAV1-2 paired with TRAJ12, TRAJ20 or TRAJ33 defined MAIT TCRs, while TRAV10 paired with TRAJ18 defined iNKT TCRs. VDJdb, accessed on 1 November 2021, was searched for TCRs annotated for CMV, EBV and SARS-CoV-2, and TCRs annotated for more than one antigen were excluded. The raw public data were reprocessed by TCRdb itself: fastp quality trimming at Q25, MiXCR clonotype calling, in-frame beta chains only. A single entry per CDR3 protein holds the most common genes and DNA from its merged rows. The V and J calls here are based on TCRdb, not the publication. The sample yields tens of thousands of distinct CDR3 sequences; 7.5% to 9% were counted once. The ten top clones hold approximately 13% of the sample.

A remark on this clonotype: Its antigen target is currently unknown. Base-call qualities are not available, and no considerably larger clone is one nucleotide away.

From cysteine to phenylalanine, the CDR3 is 13 amino acids long. Only CDR3 DNA remains: 39 bases, in frame from the first base. Trimming removed 1 base from V and 8 bases from J, leaving 9 bases between the germline ends. CDR1 and CDR2 (SEHNR, FQNEAQ) derive from the germline V gene (reference sequence). This TCR was sampled from an adult who was a healthcare worker with PCR-confirmed SARS-CoV-2 infection or an uninfected control (not recorded which). The sample consisted of whole blood, taken at baseline. The rearranged chain carries TRBV7-9 and TRBJ2-1; the D gene assignment is perhaps TRBD1 or TRBD2, with each matching 5 bases. DNA sequence: TGTGCCAGCAGCTTAGTAGGGACGGATGAGCAGTTCTTC. Translated, it gives CASSLVGTDEQFF.